This T cell receptor beta chain comes out of a study of T cell repertoires in cytomegalovirus infection. As concerns this clonotype: Its target is not known.

TCRdb re-called the reads through MiXCR, storing one row per CDR3 protein. The sample includes approximately 550,000 distinct CDR3 sequences, 16% seen only once; the top ten take 20% to 30%. V gave up 0 bases and J gave up 4 bases; unmatched junction bases: 5. CDR3 length: 16 amino acids. The germline CDR1 and CDR2 sequences are SGDLS and YYNGEE. Study results and caveats: Dominating the ex vivo response were HLA-C-restricted CMV-specific TCR beta clonotypes. The study identified carriers of CMV plus the relevant HLA from cumulative public TCR beta family frequency.

The chain has TRBV9 and TRBJ2-3; 10 bases are shared with TRBD2. This TCR derives from a human donor in good health (CMV status not recorded). Some clones in this sample may be carry-over from other donors' samples. The specimen sequenced was CD8+ T cells from PBMCs. The CDR3 region has the DNA TGTGCCAGCAGCGTAGCTACCGGACTAGCGGCAGATACGCAGTATTTT. This codes for CASSVATGLAADTQYF.